The 29 T cell receptor beta chains below were found in one sample sequenced in a study of cytomegalovirus exposure and HLA in healthy donors listed by TCRdb under 2017. Libraries were built with the immunoSEQ multiplex PCR assay. For the multiplex PCR, a mixture combining 60 forward primers for TCR Vbeta segments and 13 reverse primers for TCR Jbeta segments was used. TCRdb holds this immuneACCESS table with in-frame rearrangements only. Some clones are missing; in checked studies, unresolved V genes explain under half, and the rest has no known cause. In this sample the table shows about 200,000 clones, roughly 85% of which occur a single time. In total, the top ten clones hold 1.5% to 2% of the sample. Sequencing used PBMCs. These receptors all come from a young man in good health and CMV-seronegative.

This rearrangement joins TRBV27 to TRBJ2-7, with D possibly TRBD2 on 6 matching bases. Trimming pared 5 bases from V and 5 bases from J, leaving 13 bases between. The CDR3 totals 13 residues. Germline CDR1 and CDR2: MNHEY and SMNVEV (reference sequence). The CDR3 spells CASSLPGGNEQYF. As DNA, the CDR3 is TGTGCCAGCAGTCTACCCGGGGGAAACGAGCAGTACTTC.

This clone turned up a few times. The V call is TRBV18, the J call TRBJ2-5; 8 nucleotides line up with TRBD2. Germline CDR1 KGHSH, CDR2 LQKENI. The CDR3 length is 14 residues. Trimming at V came to 3 bases and at J to 6 bases, leaving 6 bases not matched to a gene. CDR3 residues: CASSPAGGVQTQYF. DNA for the CDR3: TGTGCCAGCTCACCTGCGGGGGGAGTACAGACCCAGTACTTC. The whole variable domain, remainder taken from reference TRBV18 and TRBJ2-5, is NAGVMQNPRHLVRRRGQEARLRCSPMKGHSHVYWYRQLPEEGLKFMVYLQKENIIDESGMPKERFSAEFPKEGPSILRIQQVVRGDSAAYFCASSPAGGVQTQYFGPGTRLLVL.

The table lists this clone with a count of one. The chain employs TRBV28 and TRBJ2-7; D gene unclear. This CDR3 is built from 11 residues. V lost 6 bases to trimming and J lost 3 bases, with 6 bases between them. Germline lookup yields CDR1 MDHEN and CDR2 SYDVKM. The CDR3 loop reads CASSQIYEQYF. The CDR3 nucleotides read TGTGCCAGCAGCCAAATCTACGAGCAGTACTTC. Full variable domain (remainder filled in from reference TRBV28 and TRBJ2-7): DVKVTQSSRYLVKRTGEKVFLECVQDMDHENMFWYRQDPGLGLRLIYFSYDVKMKEKGDIPEGYSVSREKKERFSLILESASTNQTSMYLCASSQIYEQYFGPGTRLTVT.

The CDR3 bases are TGTGCCAGCAGCCAAGATAGATTAGGGACAGGAGACATGAACACTGAAGCTTTCTTT. Residues: CASSQDRLGTGDMNTEAFF. V is TRBV14 and J is TRBJ1-1; 8 bases fit TRBD1. Germline CDR1 and CDR2: SGHDN and FVKESK. J gave up 0 bases and V 0 bases, and 12 bases lay outside the gene matches. The CDR3 is 19 amino acids.

The J gene is TRBJ2-7, the V gene TRBV10-3; TRBD2 matches at 9 bases. There are 16 residues in the CDR3. Germline V gene lookup returns CDR1 ENHRY and CDR2 SYGVKD. Losses at the gene ends were 6 bases for V and 4 bases for J; bases not matched to a gene: 13. The CDR3 protein is CAISLGVAGEKYEQYF. DNA of the CDR3: TGTGCCATCAGCCTCGGGGTAGCGGGAGAGAAATACGAGCAGTACTTC.

The genes are TRBV5-5 and TRBJ1-1; D gene uncertain. Germline V gene sequence: CDR1 SGHKS, CDR2 YYEKEE (reference sequence). The CDR3 sequence is 11 residues long. Trimming took off 0 bases at V and 8 bases at J, with 5 bases between the two ends. CDR3 coding DNA: TGTGCCAGCAGCTTGGTCAGGGAAGCTTTCTTT. This gives the protein CASSLVREAFF. The variable domain in full, with the rest retrieved from reference TRBV5-5 and TRBJ1-1, is DAGVTQSPTHLIKTRGQQVTLRCSPISGHKSVSWYQQVLGQGPQFIFQYYEKEERGRGNFPDRFSARQFPNYSSELNVNALLLGDSALYLCASSLVREAFFGQGTRLTVV.

The chain uses TRBV9 and TRBJ1-2; D remains ambiguous. The CDR3 length is 13 residues. V was clipped by 4 bases and J by 10 bases, with 17 bases between them. CDR1 is SGDLS, CDR2 YYNGEE, per germline. The CDR3 nucleotides read TGTGCCAGCAGCCGTCCAGGAGGAGAGGCCTACACCTTC. The encoded protein is CASSRPGGEAYTF.

The rearrangement uses TRBV15 and TRBJ1-1, with D possibly matching TRBD1 (5 bases). Trimming removed 7 bases from V and 0 bases from J, with 12 bases in between. Germline CDR1 reads LNHNV; CDR2 reads YYDKDF (reference sequence). CDR3 length equals 14 residues. CDR3 residues: CATNGGPVNTEAFF. In DNA form, the CDR3 reads TGTGCCACCAACGGGGGTCCGGTGAACACTGAAGCTTTCTTT.

The chain uses TRBV5-1 and TRBJ2-3; a possible D gene is TRBD2 (5 bases). The germline gives CDR1 SGHRS, CDR2 YFSETQ. The V end lost 0 bases, the J end lost 0 bases, and 11 bases lay between the germline ends. The CDR3 contains 16 residues. The CDR3 bases are TGCGCCAGCAGCTTGGCTATCGGGGTTAGCACAGATACGCAGTATTTT. It codes for CASSLAIGVSTDTQYF. The complete variable domain, with remaining parts taken from reference TRBV5-1 and TRBJ2-3, reads KAGVTQTPRYLIKTRGQQVTLSCSPISGHRSVSWYQQTPGQGLQFLFEYFSETQRNKGNFPGRFSGRQFSNSRSEMNVSTLELGDSALYLCASSLAIGVSTDTQYFGPGTRLTVL.

This chain uses TRBV5-1 with TRBJ1-3, with 7 bases that match TRBD1. V trimming: 1 base; J trimming: 4 bases; junction bases outside the gene matches: 8. The CDR3 spans 16 residues. Germline V gene data show CDR1 as SGHRS and CDR2 as YFSETQ. CDR3 DNA: TGCGCCAGCAGCTTGTCCTCCACAGGGGAGGGAAACACCATATATTTT. Its protein product is CASSLSSTGEGNTIYF.

The chain joins TRBV19 to TRBJ2-7; 7 bases align to TRBD1. Germline V gene sequence: CDR1 LNHDA, CDR2 SQIVND (reference sequence). The J segment lost 5 bases and the V segment lost 5 bases, leaving 9 bases of the junction unmatched. There are 14 residues in the CDR3. CDR3 loop: CASSPDRDQHEQYF. The CDR3 nucleotides are TGTGCCAGTAGTCCTGACAGGGATCAACACGAGCAGTACTTC.

The CDR3 is CASSIRTEYGYTF. The CDR3 DNA is TGTGCCAGTAGTATCAGGACAGAATATGGCTACACCTTC. V usage is TRBV19 and J usage is TRBJ1-2; tentative D call: TRBD1 (6 bases). Germline V gene data show CDR1 as LNHDA and CDR2 as SQIVND (reference sequence). The CDR3 has 13 residues. V shed 3 bases and J shed 5 bases, with 10 bases lying between them.

This clone was recorded a few times. The rearrangement joins TRBV6-1 to TRBJ1-5; no firm D call. The CDR3 sequence is 13 residues long. The V and J ends lost 0 bases and 8 bases respectively, with 8 bases between them. Germline V gene sequence: CDR1 MNHNS, CDR2 SASEGT. CDR3 in DNA: TGTGCCAGCAGTGAAGCGGCCAAGAAGCCCCAGCATTTT. This sequence encodes CASSEAAKKPQHF.

The chain uses TRBV27 and TRBJ1-1; D possibly corresponds to TRBD1 (6 bases). The CDR3 runs 15 residues. Germline V CDR1 and CDR2: MNHEY, SMNVEV (reference sequence). The V end lost 3 bases, the J end lost 5 bases, and 16 bases lay between the germline ends. The CDR3 loop reads CASSFGGGRGTEAFF. Here the CDR3 DNA reads TGTGCCAGCAGTTTTGGGGGGGGGCGGGGAACTGAAGCTTTCTTT.

V and J are TRBV7-6 and TRBJ2-7, with 12 bases fitting TRBD2. This CDR3 has 16 amino acids. CDR1 and CDR2 from the germline V gene are SGHVS and FNYEAQ. J gave up 5 bases and V 5 bases, and 10 bases lay outside the gene matches. Here the CDR3 DNA reads TGTGCCAGCAGCCCCATCCTAGCGGGAGGGCCCCACGAGCAGTACTTC. Protein sequence: CASSPILAGGPHEQYF.

The CDR3 DNA reads as TGTGCCAGCAGCGAGGCCCCGACTAGCGGGCCCTACAATGAGCAGTTCTTC. Translating gives CASSEAPTSGPYNEQFF. The V call is TRBV9, the J call TRBJ2-1; 10 nucleotides agree with TRBD2. Germline V gives CDR1 SGDLS, CDR2 YYNGEE. The junction had 8 bases not matched to a gene; V was cut back by 3 bases and J by 2 bases. This CDR3 contains 17 residues.

This chain uses TRBV6-5 with TRBJ1-2; D is perhaps TRBD1 (6 bases). The CDR3 has 12 amino acids. CDR1 MNHEY and CDR2 SVGAGI come from the germline V gene. Deletions cut 5 bases from V and 2 bases from J, with 6 bases between. CDR3 protein: CASSTGNYGYTF. The CDR3 nucleotides read TGTGCCAGCAGTACAGGGAACTATGGCTACACCTTC.

The CDR3 DNA reads TGTGCCAGCTCACCGACGAGCGGTGGTGAGTTGGACTACACCTTC. Residues: CASSPTSGGELDYTF. V gene TRBV18 combines with J gene TRBJ1-2; D is undetermined. V lost 3 bases and J 10 bases, leaving 21 bases between the germline ends. CDR3 length: 15 amino acids. Germline V gene data show CDR1 as KGHSH and CDR2 as LQKENI.

This chain uses TRBV27 with TRBJ2-4; D possibly corresponds to TRBD1 (5 bases). With 2 bases removed from V and 0 bases from J, the gap between germline ends came to 8 bases. The V gene's germline CDR1 is MNHEY and CDR2 SMNVEV (reference sequence). The CDR3 runs 15 residues. The CDR3 nucleotides are TGTGCCAGCAGTTTAGCAGGGCTAGCCAAAAACATTCAGTACTTC. It yields the protein CASSLAGLAKNIQYF.

The J gene is TRBJ1-6, the V gene TRBV4-3; D might be TRBD1 (5 bases). V was cut by 6 bases and J by 5 bases, with 14 bases left in between. The CDR3 runs to 15 residues. Germline assignment: CDR1 LGHNA and CDR2 YSLEER. The CDR3 DNA reads TGCGCCAGCAGTAGGGCAGGGATCAATAATTCACCCCTCCACTTT. It translates to CASSRAGINNSPLHF.

This clone appeared a few times. The rearrangement joins TRBV27 to TRBJ2-7; D is ambiguous. Germline V gene data show CDR1 as MNHEY and CDR2 as SMNVEV (reference sequence). The V gene lost 1 base and the J gene lost 2 bases, with 9 bases spanning the gap. The CDR3 consists of 14 residues. The CDR3 bases are TGTGCCAGCAGTTTATATCCGGGTACCTACGAGCAGTACTTC. Protein sequence: CASSLYPGTYEQYF.

The chain has TRBV6-5 and TRBJ1-2, with D perhaps matching TRBD1 (6 bases). Deletions cut 6 bases from V and 2 bases from J, with 13 bases between. Germline V gives CDR1 MNHEY, CDR2 SVGAGI. CDR3 length: 14 amino acids. CDR3 sequence: CASSPGQANYGYTF. The CDR3, as DNA: TGTGCCAGCAGCCCGGGACAAGCAAACTATGGCTACACCTTC.

The genes are TRBV6-5 and TRBJ2-7, with a possible D match to TRBD2 (6 bases). CDR1 and CDR2 from the germline V gene are MNHEY and SVGAGI. The V and J ends lost 6 bases and 4 bases respectively, with 16 bases between them. This CDR3 has 14 residues. Written as DNA, the CDR3 is TGTGCCAGCAGCCCATCCGGGAGATTGTACGAGCAGTACTTC. It is translated as CASSPSGRLYEQYF.

The gene calls are TRBV30 and TRBJ1-1; 9 bases map to TRBD1. Losses at the gene ends were 5 bases for V and 11 bases for J; bases not matched to a gene: 9. CDR3 length: 12 residues. Germline V CDR1 and CDR2: GTSNPN, SVGIG (reference sequence). The CDR3 DNA reads TGTGCCTGGGCCCCGAGGACAGGGGCCGCTTTCTTT. This gives the protein CAWAPRTGAAFF.

This sequence joins TRBV27 and TRBJ2-3; 9 bases are a match to TRBD2. Germline CDR1 MNHEY, CDR2 SMNVEV (reference sequence). This CDR3 region has 15 residues. J was trimmed by 2 bases and V by 2 bases; bases with no gene match: 2. The CDR3 sequence is CASSLGTSHTDTQYF. CDR3 bases: TGTGCCAGCAGTTTAGGGACTAGCCACACAGATACGCAGTATTTT.

The DNA for the CDR3 is TGTGCCAGCAGCGCCAGCTCCTACGAGCAGTACTTC. The encoded protein is CASSASSYEQYF. The chain combines TRBV5-4 with TRBJ2-7; D remains ambiguous. The germline V and J ends were trimmed by 4 bases and 0 bases, with 5 bases remaining between them. Looked up from germline, CDR1 is SGHNT and CDR2 is YYREEE (reference sequence). The CDR3 runs to 12 residues.

V gene TRBV7-2 combines with J gene TRBJ2-7; no definite D call. The CDR3 loop spans 12 amino acids. V lost 5 bases and J 4 bases, leaving 9 bases between the germline ends. The germline CDR1 and CDR2 sequences are SGHTA and FQGNSA. Here the CDR3 reads CASSADLYEQYF. The CDR3 coding sequence is TGTGCCAGCAGCGCCGACTTGTACGAGCAGTACTTC.

CDR3 sequence (DNA): TGTGCCAGCAGTGTAGGGGGCGCGGGCGAGCAGTACTTC. Its protein product is CASSVGGAGEQYF. The chain joins TRBV2 to TRBJ2-7; TRBD1 aligns across 7 bases. This CDR3 spans 13 amino acids. V trimming: 4 bases; J trimming: 6 bases; junction bases outside the gene matches: 6. Germline assignment: CDR1 SNHLY and CDR2 FYNNEI.

The chain combines TRBV30 with TRBJ1-2; 10 nucleotides agree with TRBD1. CDR3 length: 17 residues. V trimming: 3 bases; J trimming: 3 bases; junction bases outside the gene matches: 13. The V gene's germline CDR1 is GTSNPN and CDR2 SVGIG (reference sequence). In DNA, the CDR3 is TGTGCCTGGAGGAAGGGACAGGGGAAAGAAGGGTACTATGGCTACACCTTC. It specifies CAWRKGQGKEGYYGYTF.